A selection of T cell receptor beta chains follows, all from one sample in a study of T cells after yellow fever vaccination. Using its own MiXCR run on the 5' RACE reads, TCRdb lists one record per CDR3 protein. Seen here are around 73,000 distinct CDR3 sequences, just under 8% observed once, and the top ten hold more than 35%. The sequencing used CD8+ T cells sorted from PBMCs, collected on the day of the yellow fever booster vaccination. All receptors derive from a man aged 30 to 45 who received the YFV17D yellow fever vaccine. Each CDR3 is given with its conserved first and last residue. D genes are given only for firm matches. Part of the rows lack a size; the others show once, few, many or a class for expanded clones.

v_call	clone_size	j_call	d_call	cdr3_aa	cdr3_nt
TRBV13	few	TRBJ1-4	.	CASSPRRGEKLFF	TGTGCCAGCAGCCCCAGGCGTGGCGAAAAACTGTTTTTT
TRBV23-1	.	TRBJ2-2	.	CASSQLILAGVAPGSCFF	.
TRBV7-2	.	TRBJ2-3	.	CASSSGTGTDTQYF	TGTGCCAGCAGCTCCGGGACCGGCACAGATACGCAGTATTTT
TRBV29-1	.	TRBJ2-5	.	CSVGFGVGYQETQYF	TGCAGCGTCGGGTTTGGGGTTGGGTACCAAGAGACCCAGTACTTC
TRBV29-1	.	TRBJ2-1	TRBD2	CSVHSGRNNEQFF	TGCAGCGTACATAGCGGGCGCAACAATGAGCAGTTCTTC
TRBV30	few	TRBJ2-3	TRBD1	CAWSMTGISTDTQYF	TGTGCCTGGAGTATGACAGGGATTAGCACAGATACGCAGTATTTT
TRBV4-3	.	TRBJ2-5	.	CASSQEGHPTHETQYF	TGCGCCAGCAGCCAAGAAGGACACCCCACCCATGAGACCCAGTACTTC
TRBV12-3/TRBV12-4	few	TRBJ2-1	.	CASGSYGERGYNEQFF	TGTGCCAGCGGTAGTTATGGGGAGAGGGGCTACAATGAGCAGTTCTTC
TRBV4-3	.	TRBJ2-3	TRBD2	CASSPGASGRDTQYF	TGCGCCAGCAGTCCCGGTGCTAGCGGGAGAGATACGCAGTATTTT
TRBV7-2	few	TRBJ2-7	.	CASSYQGYEQYF	TGTGCCAGCAGCTACCAGGGTTACGAGCAGTACTTC
TRBV20-1	.	TRBJ2-1	TRBD2	CSASWDYRADEQFF	TGCAGTGCTAGTTGGGACTATAGGGCGGATGAGCAGTTCTTC
TRBV5-6	.	TRBJ2-6	.	CASSSGWSGPDYSSGANVLTF	TGTGCCAGCAGCTCCGGTTGGTCAGGGCCGGATTATAGCTCTGGGGCCAACGTCCTGACTTTC
TRBV20-1	few	TRBJ2-7	TRBD1	CSPVLGGQAYEQYF	TGCAGTCCTGTTCTCGGGGGACAGGCCTACGAGCAGTACTTC
TRBV13	.	TRBJ2-5	.	CASSGRQQETQYF	TGTGCCAGCAGCGGGCGACAGCAAGAGACCCAGTACTTC
TRBV4-3	few	TRBJ2-7	TRBD2	CASSEGVTSGSYEQYF	TGCGCCAGCAGCGAGGGTGTCACTAGCGGCTCCTACGAGCAGTACTTC
TRBV7-9	.	TRBJ2-7	TRBD2	CASSLGGRDPYEQYF	TGTGCCAGCAGCTTAGGGGGGAGGGACCCCTACGAGCAGTACTTC
TRBV4-2	.	TRBJ2-7	.	CARSPGGLCYEQYF	TGTGCCAGGAGCCCCGGGGGACTCTGCTACGAGCAGTACTTC
TRBV5-1	.	TRBJ2-7	.	CASSPTPGVRDEQYF	TGCGCCAGCAGCCCAACCCCAGGGGTGAGAGACGAGCAGTACTTC
TRBV12-3/TRBV12-4	many	TRBJ2-3	.	CASREDTQYF	TGTGCCAGCAGAGAAGATACGCAGTATTTT
TRBV28	few	TRBJ1-5	.	CASSYGTAYSNQPQHF	TGTGCCAGCAGTTACGGGACCGCTTATAGCAATCAGCCCCAGCATTTT
TRBV20-1	.	TRBJ1-2	.	CSASGSPPTLNYGYTF	TGCAGTGCTTCTGGGTCTCCACCCACCCTAAACTATGGCTACACCTTC
TRBV6-1	few	TRBJ2-7	.	CASSDEGSGSYEQYF	TGTGCCAGCAGTGACGAGGGATCGGGCTCCTACGAGCAGTACTTC
TRBV5-6	.	TRBJ1-2	.	CASSAHNTGGYGYTF	TGTGCCAGCAGCGCTCACAACACTGGCGGCTATGGCTACACCTTC
TRBV10-3	.	TRBJ2-2	.	CAIGEGLYTGELFF	TGTGCCATCGGAGAGGGCCTCTACACCGGGGAGCTGTTTTTT
TRBV5-1	few	TRBJ2-6	TRBD1	CASSLTGVQSGANVLTF	TGCGCCAGCAGCTTGACAGGGGTACAGTCTGGGGCCAACGTCCTGACTTTC
TRBV27	.	TRBJ2-5	.	CASTTLEERGETQYF	TGTGCCAGCACCACTTTGGAGGAAAGGGGGGAGACCCAGTACTTC
TRBV6-2/TRBV6-3	many	TRBJ2-7	.	CASSYVRWEQYF	TGTGCCAGCAGTTATGTCAGATGGGAGCAGTACTTC
TRBV27	.	TRBJ2-7	.	CASSFQVGYEQYF	TGTGCCAGCAGTTTTCAGGTGGGGTACGAGCAGTACTTC
TRBV7-2	many	TRBJ2-1	TRBD2	CASSLTSEPYNEQFF	TGTGCCAGCAGCCTAACTAGCGAGCCCTACAATGAGCAGTTCTTC
TRBV30	few	TRBJ2-7	.	CAWSTGGGSGEQYF	TGTGCCTGGAGTACAGGCGGGGGCAGTGGCGAGCAGTACTTC
TRBV27	.	TRBJ2-5	TRBD2	CASRQTSGAETQYF	TGTGCCAGCAGACAGACTAGCGGGGCGGAGACCCAGTACTTC
TRBV11-2	few	TRBJ2-7	TRBD2	CASSFPSGSLYEQYF	TGTGCCAGCAGCTTCCCTAGCGGGAGTTTGTACGAGCAGTACTTC
TRBV12-3/TRBV12-4	.	TRBJ2-2	.	CASSLMANTGELFF	TGTGCCAGCAGTTTAATGGCAAACACCGGGGAGCTGTTTTTT
TRBV28	few	TRBJ1-1	.	CASRSTGQATEAFF	TGTGCCAGCAGAAGTACAGGGCAAGCTACTGAAGCTTTCTTT
TRBV4-3	.	TRBJ2-7	.	CASSQEGSRSYEQYF	TGCGCCAGCAGCCAAGAAGGTAGTAGATCTTACGAGCAGTACTTC
TRBV20-1	.	TRBJ1-5	.	CSAEKAGRSLSNQPQHF	TGCAGTGCAGAGAAAGCAGGGAGGTCCCTTAGCAATCAGCCCCAGCATTTT
TRBV7-3	few	TRBJ2-1	TRBD2	CASSSRVAGGNYNEQFF	TGTGCCAGCAGCTCCAGAGTAGCGGGAGGGAACTACAATGAGCAGTTCTTC
TRBV9	few	TRBJ2-7	.	CASSVTDDPYEQYF	TGTGCCAGCAGCGTCACGGATGATCCCTACGAGCAGTACTTC
TRBV21-1	few	TRBJ2-7	.	CASSNSYFRRTYSYEQYF	TGTGCCAGCAGCAATTCATACTTTCGTAGGACATACTCCTACGAGCAGTACTTC
TRBV12-3/TRBV12-4	few	TRBJ2-2	.	CASSLLNVGELFF	TGTGCCAGCAGCTTACTCAATGTCGGGGAGCTGTTTTTT
TRBV29-1	.	TRBJ2-3	TRBD1	CSALLGQASTDTQYF	TGCAGCGCCCTGCTGGGACAGGCTAGCACAGATACGCAGTATTTT
TRBV10-3	many	TRBJ2-3	TRBD2	CAISDEIAGGTDTQYF	TGTGCCATCAGTGACGAGATAGCGGGGGGCACAGATACGCAGTATTTT
TRBV4-3	few	TRBJ2-3	.	CASSQGGDTPSTDTQYF	TGCGCCAGCAGCCAAGGTGGGGACACCCCATCCACAGATACGCAGTATTTT
TRBV20-1	few	TRBJ1-5	TRBD1	CSARDLGQGAFVSNQPQHF	TGCAGTGCTAGAGATCTGGGACAGGGGGCCTTTGTTAGCAATCAGCCCCAGCATTTT
TRBV20-1	.	TRBJ1-6	.	CSAWDIQEEPYNSPLHF	TGCAGTGCGTGGGACATCCAAGAAGAGCCTTATAATTCACCCCTCCACTTT
TRBV2	many	TRBJ2-7	.	CASNLRDQPEQYF	TGTGCCAGCAATCTACGGGATCAGCCCGAGCAGTACTTC
TRBV4-3	.	TRBJ2-1	.	CASSPSPFLSHEQFF	TGCGCCAGCAGCCCGTCGCCTTTCTTGTCCCATGAGCAGTTCTTC
TRBV11-2	few	TRBJ2-1	.	CASSLDPSFEQFF	TGTGCCAGCAGCTTAGATCCGTCATTTGAGCAGTTCTTC
TRBV12-3/TRBV12-4	many	TRBJ1-1	.	CASSEHRVPAFF	TGTGCCAGCAGTGAACACAGGGTGCCAGCTTTCTTT
TRBV20-1	.	TRBJ1-2	.	CSARGDTSPNYGYTF	TGCAGTGCTAGAGGTGACACCTCTCCTAACTATGGCTACACCTTC
TRBV7-8	many	TRBJ2-1	TRBD2	CASSERLAGGYKIEQFF	TGTGCCAGCAGCGAAAGACTAGCGGGAGGGTATAAGATTGAGCAGTTCTTC
TRBV3-1	.	TRBJ2-3	.	CASSLRLEASTDTQYF	TGTGCCAGCAGCCTTCGACTAGAGGCTAGCACAGATACGCAGTATTTT